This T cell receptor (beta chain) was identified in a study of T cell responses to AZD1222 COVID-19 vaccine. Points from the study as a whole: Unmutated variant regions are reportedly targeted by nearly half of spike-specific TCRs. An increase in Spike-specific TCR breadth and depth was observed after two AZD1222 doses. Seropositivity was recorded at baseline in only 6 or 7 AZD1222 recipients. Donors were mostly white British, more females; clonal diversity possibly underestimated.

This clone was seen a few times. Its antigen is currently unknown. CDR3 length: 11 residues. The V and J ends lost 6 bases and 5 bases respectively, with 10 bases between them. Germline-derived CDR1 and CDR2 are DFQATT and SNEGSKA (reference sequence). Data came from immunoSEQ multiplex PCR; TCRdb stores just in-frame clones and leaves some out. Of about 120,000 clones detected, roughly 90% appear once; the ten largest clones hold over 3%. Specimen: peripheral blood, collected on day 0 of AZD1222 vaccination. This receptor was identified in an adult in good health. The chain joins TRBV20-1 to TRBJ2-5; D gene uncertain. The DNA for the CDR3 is TGCAGTGCACCCCTGGGGGAGACCCAGTACTTC. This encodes CSAPLGETQYF.